The rows below give T cell receptor beta chains drawn from one sample of a study of T cell responses to AZD1222 COVID-19 vaccine. Clones were sequenced by immunoSEQ multiplex PCR, and TCRdb holds only the in-frame ones, with some missing. The sample contains more than 140,000 clones, roughly nine tenths of which appear only once. This specimen consisted of peripheral blood, obtained on day 0 of AZD1222 vaccination. The receptors were sampled from an adult in good health. Each CDR3 is given with its conserved first and last residue. A D gene is named only where the DNA matches it firmly. A clone size is listed for some rows: how often the clone was seen (once, few, many), or a class if it is expanded.

V,D,size,J,DNA,CDR3
TRBV7-3,TRBD2,NA,TRBJ2-1,TGTGCCAGCAGCTTAAACAGCGCGGGGGGCCCTTTTGAGCAGTTCTTC,CASSLNSAGGPFEQFF
TRBV9,NA,once,TRBJ1-3,TGTGCCAGCAGCGTAGGGGGGAGCTCTGGAAACACCATATATTTT,CASSVGGSSGNTIYF
TRBV12-5,NA,NA,TRBJ1-5,TGTGCTAGTGGTTTGGGTTTCAATCAGCCCCAGCATTTT,CASGLGFNQPQHF
TRBV19,NA,NA,TRBJ2-1,TGTGCCTCTGGGGGTAGCGGAAATGAGCAGTTCTTC,CASGGSGNEQFF
TRBV27,TRBD1,NA,TRBJ2-7,TGTGCCAGCAGTCCCGGGACAGGGTACTACGAGCAGTACTTC,CASSPGTGYYEQYF
TRBV7-9,NA,NA,TRBJ2-7,TGTGCCAGCAGCTTCCCAGGCTCCTACGAGCAGTACTTC,CASSFPGSYEQYF
TRBV6-5,NA,NA,TRBJ1-2,TGTGCCAGCAGTTATAACAGTAACTATGGCTACACCTTC,CASSYNSNYGYTF
TRBV7-3,NA,NA,TRBJ1-2,TGTGCCAGCAGCCCGACGGGGAAGGGAGGCTACACCTTC,CASSPTGKGGYTF
TRBV9,NA,NA,TRBJ1-2,TGTGCCAGCAGCGGGGCAGGGGCGAGCTATGGCTACACCTTC,CASSGAGASYGYTF
TRBV3-1/TRBV3-2,TRBD1,NA,TRBJ1-4,TGTGCCAGCAGCCAAGGCGGCAGGGGGCTTGAAAAACTGTTTTTT,CASSQGGRGLEKLFF
TRBV5-5,TRBD2,NA,TRBJ2-2,TGTGCCAGCAGCTCCGGACTAGCGGGGTCGAACACCGGGGAGCTGTTTTTT,CASSSGLAGSNTGELFF
TRBV7-7,TRBD1,few,TRBJ2-5,TGTGCCAGCAGCCCCGGGACAGGGAAAGAGACCCAGTACTTC,CASSPGTGKETQYF
TRBV6-2/TRBV6-3,TRBD2,NA,TRBJ2-3,TGTGCCAGCAGTTACACCGGGACTAGCGGGGGTTTAAGCACAGATACGCAGTATTTT,CASSYTGTSGGLSTDTQYF
TRBV28,TRBD2,NA,TRBJ2-7,TGTGCCAGCAGTTCCCCGTTGACTAGCGGGAGGGCCGCCTCCTACGAGCAGTACTTC,CASSSPLTSGRAASYEQYF
TRBV5-6,NA,NA,TRBJ1-5,TGTGCCAGCAGCTTGAGGGGATCCTCATATAGCAATCAGCCCCAGCATTTT,CASSLRGSSYSNQPQHF
TRBV5-1,NA,NA,TRBJ2-7,TGCGCCAGCAGCTTGGTACGAGACACGTCCTACGAGCAGTACTTC,CASSLVRDTSYEQYF
TRBV5-4,NA,NA,TRBJ2-7,TGTGCCAGCAGCCCAGGCAGGGGAGAGCAGTACTTC,CASSPGRGEQYF
TRBV28,NA,NA,TRBJ1-3,TGTGCCAGCAGAGTTTCGGGCGGGGGCACTCCCTCTGGAAACACCATATATTTT,CASRVSGGGTPSGNTIYF
TRBV5-1,TRBD1,NA,TRBJ1-1,TGCGCCAGCAGCATAGGACAGGGGGGCACTGAAGCTTTCTTT,CASSIGQGGTEAFF
TRBV5-6,TRBD2,NA,TRBJ2-1,TGTGCCAGCAGCTTGAGGCGGGGGGGCACCCGCTCCTACAATGAGCAGTTCTTC,CASSLRRGGTRSYNEQFF
TRBV19,NA,NA,TRBJ2-1,TGTGCCAGTAGGCTCCGGGACCCCAGGAATGAGCAGTTCTTC,CASRLRDPRNEQFF
TRBV5-6,NA,NA,TRBJ1-4,TGTGCCAGCAGCCCCGGGACTGCAACTAATGAAAAACTGTTTTTT,CASSPGTATNEKLFF
TRBV11-2,TRBD2,NA,TRBJ2-3,TGTGCCAGCAGCTCGATTCCCGGGACTAGCGGGAGTAGGGATACGCAGTATTTT,CASSSIPGTSGSRDTQYF
TRBV27,NA,NA,TRBJ1-6,TGTGCCAGCACCAAGGGGAGCTCCTATAATTCACCCCTCCACTTT,CASTKGSSYNSPLHF
TRBV7-3,NA,many,TRBJ1-1,TGTGCCAGCAGCTCGTCCGCGAACACTGAAGCTTTCTTT,CASSSSANTEAFF
TRBV19,NA,NA,TRBJ1-6,TGTGCCAGTAGTTCCACGCGACAGTCACCCCTCCACTTT,CASSSTRQSPLHF
TRBV6-1,NA,NA,TRBJ2-1,TGTGCCAGCAGTGTCCAACAGGTGAACCACTACAATGAGCAGTTCTTC,CASSVQQVNHYNEQFF
TRBV4-2,NA,NA,TRBJ1-5,TGTGCCAGCAGCCAAGATAGAGGAAGTTACCAGCCCCAGCATTTT,CASSQDRGSYQPQHF
TRBV7-2,TRBD2,NA,TRBJ2-2,TGTGCCAGCAGCCTACGACCAGCGGGAGGGCCCGCGTTTACCGGGGAGCTGTTTTTT,CASSLRPAGGPAFTGELFF
TRBV3-1/TRBV3-2,NA,NA,TRBJ1-4,TGTGCCAGCAGCCGCCCCAGGGCGGCAACTAATGAAAAACTGTTTTTT,CASSRPRAATNEKLFF
TRBV7-2,TRBD1,NA,TRBJ1-2,TGTGCCAGCAGCCCCGACAGGGTTCATGGCTACACCTTC,CASSPDRVHGYTF
TRBV5-1,TRBD2,NA,TRBJ2-6,TGCGCCAGCAGCTTGTTAGCGGGAGGCTCTGGGGCCAACGTCCTGACTTTC,CASSLLAGGSGANVLTF
TRBV9,TRBD2,few,TRBJ2-1,TGTGCCAGCAGCACAGCGGGGGGGCCACGGGAGCAGTTCTTC,CASSTAGGPREQFF
TRBV15,NA,NA,TRBJ2-1,TGTGCCACCAGCAGAGATCGGTTGGACAATGAGCAGTTCTTC,CATSRDRLDNEQFF
TRBV7-9,TRBD2,NA,TRBJ2-4,TGTGCCAGCAGCTTAGGACTAGCGGGGACCCTCGGAAACATTCAGTACTTC,CASSLGLAGTLGNIQYF
TRBV5-1,NA,NA,TRBJ2-2,TGCGCCAGCAGATCCGGGACAAACACCGGGGAGCTGTTTTTT,CASRSGTNTGELFF
TRBV28,TRBD1,NA,TRBJ1-1,TGTGCCAGCAGTACGCCGGGACAGGGGACAAAAGCTTTCTTT,CASSTPGQGTKAFF
TRBV5-1,TRBD2,once,TRBJ2-3,TGCGCCAGCAGCAGGTCTAGCGGGAGGGATACGCAGTATTTT,CASSRSSGRDTQYF
TRBV7-8,TRBD1,NA,TRBJ1-5,TGTGCCAGCAGCTTAGCGGGGACAGGCAATCAGCCCCAGCATTTT,CASSLAGTGNQPQHF
TRBV5-6,NA,NA,TRBJ2-7,TGTGCCAGCAGTTCCTGGGGACAAGTTTACGTGGAGCAGTACTTC,CASSSWGQVYVEQYF
TRBV28,NA,once,TRBJ2-2,TGTGCCAGCAGTTTACACACTCCCGGGACCGGGGAGCTGTTTTTT,CASSLHTPGTGELFF
TRBV11-2,NA,NA,TRBJ2-7,TGTGCCAGCAGCTCTCACGCCGGGAGCTCCTACGAGCAGTACTTC,CASSSHAGSSYEQYF
TRBV6-6,NA,NA,TRBJ2-7,TGTGCCAGCAGTTACTCGGGGCGCGAGCAGTACTTC,CASSYSGREQYF
TRBV27,TRBD2,NA,TRBJ2-7,TGTGCCAGCAGCCCCAGACCGTTAAGCGGGAGGGCCTTTTGGGAGCAGTACTTC,CASSPRPLSGRAFWEQYF
TRBV2,NA,NA,TRBJ1-2,TGTGCCAGCAGTGGGGGCACAGGGCACCCATATGGCTACACCTTC,CASSGGTGHPYGYTF
TRBV19,TRBD2,NA,TRBJ2-2,TGTGCCAGTAGTAGACTAGCGGGGGGGCGTCCTAACACCGGGGAGCTGTTTTTT,CASSRLAGGRPNTGELFF
TRBV18,NA,NA,TRBJ1-5,TGTGCCAGCTCGCTACTCCAGGACTACCCCCAGCATTTT,CASSLLQDYPQHF
TRBV28,NA,NA,TRBJ1-6,TGTGCCAGCAGCCCGCTAAATTCACCCCTCCACTTT,CASSPLNSPLHF
TRBV28,NA,NA,TRBJ1-2,TGTGCCAGCAGTTTTCTCTCCTATGGCTACACCTTC,CASSFLSYGYTF
TRBV19,TRBD1,NA,TRBJ1-5,TGTGCCAGTAGTTTTATACAGGGGGATAGCAATCAGCCCCAGCATTTT,CASSFIQGDSNQPQHF
TRBV15,NA,NA,TRBJ1-1,TGTGCCACCAGCAGGGGATCCAACACTGAAGCTTTCTTT,CATSRGSNTEAFF
TRBV7-9,NA,NA,TRBJ2-4,TGTGCCAGCACCACCGTTATAACCCGGGATACTTCAGCCAAAAACATTCAGTACTTC,CASTTVITRDTSAKNIQYF
TRBV13,NA,NA,TRBJ2-2,TGTGCCAGCAGCTTAGTCTTGGCGGAGCTGTTTTTT,CASSLVLAELFF
TRBV2,NA,NA,TRBJ1-2,TGTGCCAGCAGTCACAGGGCCCACACCTTC,CASSHRAHTF